Below are 22 T cell receptor beta chains sequenced from a single sample in a study of regulatory T cells in long-lasting Graves disease. In building TCR beta libraries, iRepertoire HTBI primers were used together with Arm-PCR of CDR3 regions. TCRdb re-called the multiplex PCR reads with MiXCR, one entry per CDR3 protein. Of roughly 400,000 distinct CDR3 sequences listed, less than 25% are singletons. Time point specified: persistent/refractory GD, antithyroid drugs over 5 years with positive TRAb. PBMC-extracted RNA yielded the TCR library. The input for sequencing was peripheral blood mononuclear cells (PBMCs), taken when the disease was refractory, from a patient treated with antithyroid drugs. All receptors come from a female donor with Graves disease.

The rearrangement joins TRBV5-1 to TRBJ1-2; D is unclear. Germline CDR1 is SGHRS and CDR2 is YFSETQ. The V and J ends lost 4 bases and 2 bases respectively, with 18 bases between them. This CDR3 contains 16 residues. CDR3 loop: CASSPNLRGANYGYTF. The CDR3 nucleotides read TGCGCCAGCAGCCCAAATCTGCGGGGAGCCAACTATGGCTACACCTTC.

This sequence joins TRBV6-1 and TRBJ2-6; D remains ambiguous. V was shortened by 5 bases and J by 2 bases, with 10 bases between the two germline ends. The germline V gene has CDR1 MNHNS and CDR2 SASEGT. The CDR3 has 15 residues. CDR3 sequence reads: CASSTTWTGANVLTF. CDR3 nucleotide sequence: TGTGCCAGCAGTACCACGTGGACTGGGGCCAACGTCCTGACTTTC.

The chain couples TRBV9 to TRBJ2-5; tentative D call: TRBD2 (7 bases). V lost 2 bases and J lost 1, with 18 bases in between. There are 17 residues in the CDR3. CDR1 is SGDLS and CDR2 is YYNGEE in the germline V gene. CDR3 region: CASSVGGLAAIQETQYF. Here the CDR3 DNA reads TGTGCCAGCAGCGTGGGGGGGCTAGCGGCTATCCAAGAGACCCAGTACTTC.

There are many counts of this clonotype. This chain joins TRBV20-1 and TRBJ2-7; TRBD2 might be the D (5 bases). Trimming took 4 bases from V and 4 from J, leaving 8 bases between them. The CDR3 is 11 amino acids. Germline CDR1 DFQATT, CDR2 SNEGSKA (reference sequence). The CDR3 bases are TGCAGTGCTATAAGAGGGTACGAGCAGTACTTC. Translation: CSAIRGYEQYF.

The chain uses TRBV9 and TRBJ2-7, with TRBD2 matching over 7 bases. V shed 0 bases and J 1 base; nucleotides not matched to a gene: 4. The CDR3 totals 15 residues. The germline V gene encodes CDR1 SGDLS and CDR2 YYNGEE. CDR3 sequence (DNA): TGTGCCAGCAGCGTAGGTGGGGGAGGGTCCTACGAGCAGTACTTC. As protein: CASSVGGGGSYEQYF.

This chain links TRBV5-4 with TRBJ1-1; no clear D gene. Germline-derived CDR1 and CDR2 are SGHNT and YYREEE (reference sequence). The V and J ends lost 2 bases and 8 bases respectively, with 16 bases between them. The CDR3 totals 14 residues. This CDR3 is CASSFSGRVTEAFF. The CDR3 DNA reads as TGTGCCAGCAGCTTTTCGGGGAGAGTAACCGAAGCTTTCTTT.

This clonotype was observed many times. The chain has TRBV2 and TRBJ1-1; 7 nucleotides match TRBD1. Per the germline V gene, CDR1 is SNHLY and CDR2 is FYNNEI. The trim removed 6 bases at V and 11 bases at J, leaving 24 bases unmatched. The CDR3 covers 17 residues. The CDR3 protein is CASSTDREATLNILAFF. The CDR3 region has the DNA TGTGCCAGCAGCACCGACAGGGAAGCAACACTGAATATCCTCGCTTTCTTT.

V is TRBV7-9 and J is TRBJ1-1, with D perhaps matching TRBD1 (5 bases). Germline V CDR1 and CDR2: SEHNR, FQNEAQ (reference sequence). Between the trimmed V and J ends, which lost 5 bases and 2 bases, there was a span of 15 bases. CDR3 length: 15 amino acids. CDR3 sequence: CASSRWTKDNTEAFF. CDR3 sequence (DNA): TGTGCCAGCAGCCGATGGACAAAAGACAACACTGAAGCTTTCTTT.

V usage is TRBV2 and J usage is TRBJ2-1, with D perhaps TRBD1 (8 bases). The V and J ends lost 4 bases and 4 bases respectively, with 17 bases between them. Germline-derived CDR1 and CDR2 are SNHLY and FYNNEI. The CDR3 sequence is 16 residues long. The CDR3 is CASSALTGGGYNEQFF. DNA of the CDR3: TGTGCCAGCAGTGCCCTAACAGGGGGGGGTTACAATGAGCAGTTCTTC.

The table lists this clonotype with a few counts. This chain uses TRBV9 with TRBJ2-7; D is ambiguous. The CDR3 contains 14 residues. Germline V gene lookup returns CDR1 SGDLS and CDR2 YYNGEE. The V end lost 0 bases, the J end lost 2 bases, and 9 bases lay between the germline ends. The DNA for the CDR3 is TGTGCCAGCAGCGTAGGGTACATAGCCTACGAGCAGTACTTC. It specifies CASSVGYIAYEQYF.

The chain links TRBV12-3 or TRBV12-4 to TRBJ2-2; D may be TRBD1 (6 bases). V lost 4 bases and J lost 1, with 13 bases in between. This CDR3 is 16 amino acids long. Here the CDR3 DNA reads TGTGCCAGCAGTTCCCCCGAGGGGGAGAACACCGGGGAGCTGTTTTTT. Its translation: CASSSPEGENTGELFF.

The gene calls are TRBV15 and TRBJ2-5; D may be TRBD1 (6 bases). Per the germline V gene, CDR1 is LNHNV and CDR2 is YYDKDF (reference sequence). V gave up 0 bases and J gave up 7 bases, with 9 bases separating them. The CDR3 runs to 13 residues. For the CDR3, the DNA is TGTGCCACCAGCAGAGATTCCAGGGGGACCCAGTACTTC. It yields the protein CATSRDSRGTQYF.

This clonotype was picked up a small number of times. The CDR3: CASSPPDSFSGNTIYF. The DNA of the CDR3 is TGTGCCAGCAGCCCCCCCGACAGCTTCTCTGGAAACACCATATATTTT. This chain links TRBV28 with TRBJ1-3; D may be TRBD1 (5 bases). The ends were cut back, 6 bases at V and 0 bases at J, with 15 bases in the middle. The CDR3 contains 16 residues. Looked up from germline, CDR1 is MDHEN and CDR2 is SYDVKM.

This clonotype was observed a handful of times. V and J are TRBV10-3 and TRBJ2-2; no clear D. The CDR3 length is 13 residues. CDR1 and CDR2 (germline): ENHRY, SYGVKD. V lost 0 bases and J 7 bases, leaving 6 bases between the germline ends. The CDR3 region has the DNA TGTGCCATCAGTGAGTCAGGTGGCGGGGAGCTGTTTTTT. The encoded protein is CAISESGGGELFF.

This clonotype was counted many times. CDR3 bases: TGTGCCAGCAGTTTATTAAGTGTGAGGGGGACCCAGTACTTC. This codes for CASSLLSVRGTQYF. The V call is TRBV28, the J call TRBJ2-5; D may correspond to TRBD1 or TRBD2 (5 bases each). Trimming took off 1 base at V and 7 bases at J, with 13 bases between the two ends. CDR1 MDHEN and CDR2 SYDVKM come from the germline V gene. The CDR3 spans 14 residues.

This clonotype was detected a few times. This chain links TRBV7-9 with TRBJ2-3; no firm D call. CDR3 length equals 16 residues. The V and J ends lost 1 base and 2 bases respectively, with 13 bases between them. Per germline, CDR1 SEHNR and CDR2 FQNEAQ (reference sequence). CDR3 amino acids: CASSLVVNPLTDTQYF. The CDR3 DNA is TGTGCCAGCAGCTTAGTGGTAAACCCTCTCACAGATACGCAGTATTTT. The complete variable domain, with remaining parts taken from reference TRBV7-9 and TRBJ2-3, reads DTGVSQNPRHKITKRGQNVTFRCDPISEHNRLYWYRQTLGQGPEFLTYFQNEAQLEKSRLLSDRFSAERPKGSFSTLEIQRTEQGDSAMYLCASSLVVNPLTDTQYFGPGTRLTVL.

The chain employs TRBV20-1 and TRBJ2-7; D might be TRBD2 (6 bases). CDR1 and CDR2 from the germline V gene are DFQATT and SNEGSKA (reference sequence). V was trimmed by 1 base and J by 0 bases, leaving 7 bases between them. The CDR3 consists of 13 residues. The CDR3 DNA reads TGCAGTGCTAGAGCCGGGAGCTCCTACGAGCAGTACTTC. Translation gives CSARAGSSYEQYF.

On this clonotype: One base away lies a much larger clone, so this may be a sequencing read error. The chain carries TRBV5-8 and TRBJ2-5; 8 bases are shared with TRBD1. CDR3 size: 16 residues. Germline loops: CDR1 SGHTS, CDR2 YDEGEE. CDR3 coding DNA: TGTGCCAGCAGCCTAATGGACAGGGTATTACAAGAGACCCGGTACTTC. This translates into CASSLMDRVLQETRYF.

This clonotype has more than one count but fewer than ten. The chain combines TRBV20-1 with TRBJ2-7; 10 nucleotides line up with TRBD1. The CDR3 is made up of 16 amino acids. Germline V lookup: CDR1 DFQATT, CDR2 SNEGSKA (reference sequence). Trimming removed 0 bases from V and 6 bases from J; junction bases left unmatched: 11. Written as DNA, the CDR3 is TGCAGTGCTAGAGAGCCCCGGACAGGGGGATCGGCCGAGCAGTACTTC. It codes for CSAREPRTGGSAEQYF.

This chain connects TRBV7-9 to TRBJ2-6; 12 bases are shared with TRBD1. Per germline, CDR1 SEHNR and CDR2 FQNEAQ (reference sequence). The CDR3 is made up of 19 amino acids. Unmatched junction bases numbered 12, after V lost 5 bases and J lost 4 bases. The CDR3 DNA sequence: TGTGCCAGCAGCAGGAGCGCCGGGACAGGGGGCGCCGGGGCCAACGTCCTGACTTTC. Translating it yields CASSRSAGTGGAGANVLTF.

This clonotype was recorded many times. The chain carries TRBV12-3 or TRBV12-4 and TRBJ2-2, with D maybe TRBD2 (6 bases). This CDR3 is built from 14 residues. With 5 bases removed from V and 2 bases from J, the gap between germline ends came to 9 bases. The CDR3, as DNA: TGTGCCAGCAGTCTGGGACTTAACACCGGGGAGCTGTTTTTT. Encoded protein: CASSLGLNTGELFF.

V is TRBV7-9 and J is TRBJ1-1, with no clear D. This CDR3 is built from 12 residues. Looked up from germline, CDR1 is SEHNR and CDR2 is FQNEAQ (reference sequence). Trimming cost V 5 bases and J 6 bases, with 10 bases left between them. The CDR3 DNA reads as TGTGCCAGCAGCCGGGTGCAGCCTGAAGCTTTCTTT. This sequence encodes CASSRVQPEAFF. The full variable domain, its missing parts supplied by reference TRBV7-9 and TRBJ1-1, is DTGVSQNPRHKITKRGQNVTFRCDPISEHNRLYWYRQTLGQGPEFLTYFQNEAQLEKSRLLSDRFSAERPKGSFSTLEIQRTEQGDSAMYLCASSRVQPEAFFGQGTRLTVV.